Sequencing of this T cell receptor beta chain was carried out in a study of blood T cell repertoires in COVID-19. Overall study context: Both acute and convalescent COVID-19 samples were obtained from the United States, Italy and Spain.

This clone was counted a few times. Clones were read by immunoSEQ multiplex PCR, and TCRdb kept only the in-frame ones, dropping some. Seen here are roughly 43,000 clones, around 90% observed once, and the top ten hold about 4.8%. V lost 1 base and J 2 bases, leaving 8 bases between the germline ends. From germline, CDR1 is MGHRA and CDR2 YSYEKL. The CDR3 extends over 14 amino acids. V gene TRBV4-1 combines with J gene TRBJ1-2, with D possibly matching TRBD1 (5 bases). Sequenced material: peripheral blood. The source is a human donor in a cohort sampled during active COVID-19. The CDR3 coding sequence is TGCGCCAGCAGCCAAGCAGGGTCAAACTATGGCTACACCTTC. Residues: CASSQAGSNYGYTF.